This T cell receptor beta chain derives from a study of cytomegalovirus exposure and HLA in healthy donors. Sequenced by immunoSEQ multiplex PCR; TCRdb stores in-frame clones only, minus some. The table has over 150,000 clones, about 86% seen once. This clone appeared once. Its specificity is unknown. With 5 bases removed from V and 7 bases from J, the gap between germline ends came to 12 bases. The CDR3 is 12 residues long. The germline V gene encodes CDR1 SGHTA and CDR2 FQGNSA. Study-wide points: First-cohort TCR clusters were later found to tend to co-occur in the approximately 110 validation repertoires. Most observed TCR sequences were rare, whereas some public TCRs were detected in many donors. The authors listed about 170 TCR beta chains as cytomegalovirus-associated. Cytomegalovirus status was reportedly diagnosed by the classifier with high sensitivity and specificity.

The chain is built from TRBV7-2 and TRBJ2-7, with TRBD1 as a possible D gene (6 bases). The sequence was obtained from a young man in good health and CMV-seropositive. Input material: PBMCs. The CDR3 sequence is CASSPPGEEQYF. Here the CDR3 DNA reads TGTGCCAGCAGCCCCCCAGGGGAGGAGCAGTACTTC. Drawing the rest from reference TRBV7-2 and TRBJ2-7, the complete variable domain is GAGVSQSPSNKVTEKGKDVELRCDPISGHTALYWYRQSLGQGLEFLIYFQGNSAPDKSGLPSDRFSAERTGGSVSTLTIQRTQQEDSAVYLCASSPPGEEQYFGPGTRLTVT.